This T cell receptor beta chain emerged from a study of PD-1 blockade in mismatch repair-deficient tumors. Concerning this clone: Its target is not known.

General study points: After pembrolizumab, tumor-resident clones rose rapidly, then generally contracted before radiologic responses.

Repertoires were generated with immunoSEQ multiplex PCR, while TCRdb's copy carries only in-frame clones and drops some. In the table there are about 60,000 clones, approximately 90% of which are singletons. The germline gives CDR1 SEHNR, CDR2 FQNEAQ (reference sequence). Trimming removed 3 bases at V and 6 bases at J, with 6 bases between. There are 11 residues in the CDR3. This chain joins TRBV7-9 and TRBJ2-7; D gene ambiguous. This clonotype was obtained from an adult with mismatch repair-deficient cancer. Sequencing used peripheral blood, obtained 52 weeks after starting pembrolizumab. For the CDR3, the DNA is TGTGCCAGCAGCTTCGGCCTCGAGCAGTACTTC. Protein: CASSFGLEQYF.